This T cell receptor beta chain appears in the sequencing data of a study of tumor-infiltrating lymphocytes in primary liver carcinoma. Study information: Patients comprised men and women whose ages fell between 30 and 69 years. Notes on the study in general: Tumor tissue displayed a significantly greater top-250-clone fraction than blood (p = 0.039).

This clonotype came up many times. Its antigen is still unknown. The template, roughly 510 ng total RNA, yielded TCR beta cDNA made with a constant-region primer. Library construction for TCR beta comprised three nested multiplex PCR rounds performed with slightly modified ARM-PCR. The first two PCR rounds used TRBV1-TRBV30 forward primers with a C-beta reverse primer, roughly 10 cycles each. TCRdb analysed the multiplex PCR reads with MiXCR anew, one entry per CDR3 protein. Seen here are roughly 49,000 distinct CDR3 sequences, over 65% observed once, and the top ten hold approximately 24%. The CDR3 extends over 13 amino acids. CDR1 and CDR2 (germline): MDHEN, SYDVKM. Losses at the gene ends were 5 bases for V and 10 bases for J; bases not matched to a gene: 7. Bulk tissue was left unsorted, and RNA and DNA were co-extracted from 20-30 mg of it. Surgical resection was the treatment these patients received for primary liver carcinoma.

The TCR comes from a man aged 35 to 55 with primary liver carcinoma and hepatitis B virus infection. The sample comprised liver tumor tissue from sampling region 5. Subset: tumor region T5, tumor centre. The chain couples TRBV28 to TRBJ1-4; 7 positions agree with TRBD1. In DNA, the CDR3 is TGTGCCAGCAGTCTTCCGGGACAGCCAAAACTGTTTTTT. It encodes CASSLPGQPKLFF.